The 12 T cell receptor beta chains presented below share a single source sample, sequenced in a study of breast tumors, draining lymph nodes, adjacent tissues listed by TCRdb under 2016. Libraries were built with multiplex PCR. These reads were obtained on an Illumina HiSeq 2000. In TCRdb, the public reads were trimmed at Q25 with fastp and aligned with MiXCR, with productive beta chains retained. Rows merge per CDR3 protein into single entries with the most common DNA and genes. This sample has around 130,000 distinct CDR3 sequences in its table, and over 20% of those were observed once. Of the sample, roughly 2% falls within the top ten clones. The axillary draining lymph nodes of breast cancer patients were the source of the lymph node samples. Source material: axillary lymph node tissue. The receptors derive from a female donor with breast cancer. Some clones in this sample may be carry-over from other donors' samples.

There are many counts of this clonotype. V and J are TRBV16 and TRBJ1-5; possibly TRBD1 for D (5 bases). Trimming cost V 1 base and J 2 bases, with 9 bases left between them. Germline-derived CDR1 and CDR2 are KGHSY and FQNENV. The CDR3 has 15 residues. CDR3 region: CASSQYGAGNQPQHF. The CDR3 DNA is TGTGCCAGCAGCCAATACGGGGCGGGCAATCAGCCCCAGCATTTT.

This clonotype was counted ten times or more. This chain joins TRBV6-2 or TRBV6-3 and TRBJ2-7; perhaps TRBD2 as D (5 bases). The CDR3 spans 10 residues. Trimming pared 4 bases from V and 7 bases from J, leaving 5 bases between. Germline CDR1 is MNHEY and CDR2 is SVGEGT. The CDR3 reads CASSSGEQYF. CDR3 nucleotide sequence: TGTGCCAGCAGTTCGGGAGAGCAGTACTTC.

At least ten counts were recorded for this clonotype. V usage is TRBV20-1 and J usage is TRBJ2-7; tentative D call: TRBD1 (6 bases). Per germline, CDR1 DFQATT and CDR2 SNEGSKA (reference sequence). Between the trimmed V and J ends, which lost 7 bases and 5 bases, there was a span of 18 bases. CDR3 length: 13 amino acids. Here the CDR3 reads CSVHRDLDDEQYF. CDR3 DNA: TGCAGTGTTCACAGGGACCTTGATGACGAGCAGTACTTC.

This clonotype was recorded at least ten times. V usage is TRBV6-1 and J usage is TRBJ2-7; 10 bases are a match to TRBD2. CDR3 size: 12 residues. Looked up from germline, CDR1 is MNHNS and CDR2 is SASEGT. J lost 12 bases, V lost 6 bases, and 8 bases had no gene match. CDR3 coding DNA: TGTGCCAGCAGCCCCCCTAGCGGGAGCAGGTACTTC. Its protein product is CASSPPSGSRYF.

This clonotype appeared many times. The chain has TRBV20-1 and TRBJ1-5; D gene uncertain. The V gene lost 5 bases and the J gene lost 2 bases, with 10 bases spanning the gap. Germline CDR1 DFQATT, CDR2 SNEGSKA (reference sequence). The CDR3 covers 13 residues. The DNA of the CDR3 is TGCAGTGCTCTTGGTATGGGCAATCAGCCCCAGCATTTT. It specifies CSALGMGNQPQHF.

A remark on this clonotype: This may arise from a read error, as a much more abundant clone is one base away. The chain carries TRBV7-2 and TRBJ2-2; possible D gene TRBD2, 6 bases. Germline loops: CDR1 SGHTA, CDR2 FQGNSA. V was pared by 6 bases and J by 6 bases, with 14 bases between. The CDR3 covers 14 residues. The CDR3, as DNA: TGTGCCAGCAGTTGGGACTCCTACGCCGGGGAGCTGTTTTTT. It is translated as CASSWDSYAGELFF. The full variable domain, completed using reference TRBV7-2 and TRBJ2-2, is GAGVSQSPSNKVTEKGKDVELRCDPISGHTALYWYRQSLGQGLEFLIYFQGNSAPDKSGLPSDRFSAERTGGSVSTLTIQRTQQEDSAVYLCASSWDSYAGELFFGEGSRLTVL.

This clonotype has a count of ten or more. V usage is TRBV29-1 and J usage is TRBJ2-1; TRBD2 matches 8 bases. This CDR3 comprises 16 residues. Per germline, CDR1 SQVTM and CDR2 ANQGSEA. With V trimmed by 1 base and J by 3 bases, 8 bases remained unmatched. CDR3 protein: CSVEGPQAGDYNEQFF. The CDR3 coding sequence is TGCAGCGTTGAAGGACCGCAAGCGGGAGACTACAATGAGCAGTTCTTC.

The sample holds many counts of this clonotype. The rearrangement joins TRBV20-1 to TRBJ2-7; possibly TRBD1 for D (7 bases). CDR3 length: 12 amino acids. The germline V and J ends were trimmed by 5 bases and 6 bases, with 14 bases remaining between them. From germline, CDR1 is DFQATT and CDR2 SNEGSKA (reference sequence). In nucleotides, the CDR3 is TGCAGTGCTTGGAACAGGGGAGGCGAGCAGTACTTC. This sequence encodes CSAWNRGGEQYF.

This clonotype was detected ten times or more. Here the CDR3 DNA reads TGCAGTGCCCGGACTAGTGCCTACGAGCAGTACTTC. Translating it yields CSARTSAYEQYF. The rearrangement links TRBV20-1 to TRBJ2-7; 7 bases are shared with TRBD2. The ends lost 6 bases at V and 2 bases at J; junction bases unmatched: 4. The CDR3 extends over 12 amino acids. CDR1 and CDR2 (germline): DFQATT, SNEGSKA (reference sequence).

On this clonotype itself: A read error is possible here, since a much larger clone lies one base away. The J gene is TRBJ2-1, the V gene TRBV27; D may be TRBD2 (6 bases). This CDR3 spans 17 amino acids. V lost 5 bases and J lost 7, with 24 bases in between. CDR1 MNHEY and CDR2 SMNVEV come from the germline V gene (reference sequence). Here the CDR3 DNA reads TGTGCCAGCAGTCCCAGACTAGTCCCTCGAGAAGTGAATGAGCAGTTCTTC. Its protein is CASSPRLVPREVNEQFF.

The sample holds many counts of this clonotype. CDR3: CASSLDGWGERYF. DNA for the CDR3: TGCGCCAGCAGCTTGGACGGGTGGGGAGAACGGTACTTC. The rearrangement links TRBV5-1 to TRBJ2-5, with D maybe TRBD2 (5 bases). The CDR3 runs 13 residues. Trimming pared 0 bases from V and 13 bases from J, leaving 16 bases between. Germline V gene lookup returns CDR1 SGHRS and CDR2 YFSETQ.

In the case of this clonotype: With a much larger clone just one base away, this may be a read error. The rearrangement uses TRBV6-6 and TRBJ2-3; 10 positions match TRBD2. This CDR3 is 16 amino acids long. Germline V CDR1 and CDR2: MNHNY, SVGAGI (reference sequence). CDR3 sequence reads: CASRPGLADSTDTQNF. CDR3 nucleotides: TGTGCCAGCAGACCTGGACTAGCGGATAGCACAGATACGCAGAATTTT.